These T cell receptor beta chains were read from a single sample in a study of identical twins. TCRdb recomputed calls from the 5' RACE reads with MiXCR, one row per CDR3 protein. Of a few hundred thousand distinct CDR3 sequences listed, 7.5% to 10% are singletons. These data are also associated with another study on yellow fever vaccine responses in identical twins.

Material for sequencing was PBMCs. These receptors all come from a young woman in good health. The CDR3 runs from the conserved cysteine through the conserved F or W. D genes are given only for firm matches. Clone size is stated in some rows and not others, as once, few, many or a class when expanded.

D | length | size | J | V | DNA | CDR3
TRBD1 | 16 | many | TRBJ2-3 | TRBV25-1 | TGTGCCAGCAGTGGACCGGGACAGCAGAAGACAGATACGCAGTATTTT | CASSGPGQQKTDTQYF
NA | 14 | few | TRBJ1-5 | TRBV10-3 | TGTGCCATCAGTGAGCCTGGGGAGAATCAGCCCCAGCATTTT | CAISEPGENQPQHF
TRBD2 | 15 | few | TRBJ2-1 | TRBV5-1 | TGCGCCAGCAGCTTATTAAGCGGGGGCCACAATGAGCAGTTCTTC | CASSLLSGGHNEQFF
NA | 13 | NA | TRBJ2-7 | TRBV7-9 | TGTGCCAGCAGCCCGGTGGGGGCCGTCGAGCAGTACTTC | CASSPVGAVEQYF
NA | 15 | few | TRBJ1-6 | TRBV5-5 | TGTGCCAGCAGCCCCCTATCCGGCAACAAATCACCCCTCCACTTT | CASSPLSGNKSPLHF
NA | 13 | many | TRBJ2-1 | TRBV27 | TGTGCCAGCAGTTTGTCCAGTAACAATGAGCAGTTCTTC | CASSLSSNNEQFF
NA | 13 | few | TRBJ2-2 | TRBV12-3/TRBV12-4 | TGTGCCAGCCGTTACGGGACCACCGGGGAGCTGTTTTTT | CASRYGTTGELFF
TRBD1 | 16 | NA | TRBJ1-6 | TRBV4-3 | TGCGCCAGCAGCCAAGATTCAGGGGGCCTTAATTCACCCCTCCACTTT | CASSQDSGGLNSPLHF
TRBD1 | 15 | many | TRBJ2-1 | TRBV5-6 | TGTGCCAGCAGCTTACTTGGACAGGGCAACAATGAGCAGTTCTTC | CASSLLGQGNNEQFF
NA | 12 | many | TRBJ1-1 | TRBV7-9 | TGTGCCAGCAGCTTAGCGCAATTTGAAGCTTTCTTT | CASSLAQFEAFF
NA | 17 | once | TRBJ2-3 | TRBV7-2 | TGTGCCAGCAGCTTATTTCTGGCATTTGAACGGAGAGATACGCAGTATTTT | CASSLFLAFERRDTQYF
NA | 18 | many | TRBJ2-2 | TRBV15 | TGTGCCACCAGCAGAGGAAGACTCCCGATGGAAAACACCGGGGAGCTGTTTTTT | CATSRGRLPMENTGELFF
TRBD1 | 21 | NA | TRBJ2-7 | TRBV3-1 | TGTGCCAGCAGCCAGTTTCGTTTGATGGGACAGGGGGCCGGGGGCCTCTACGAGCAGTACTTC | CASSQFRLMGQGAGGLYEQYF
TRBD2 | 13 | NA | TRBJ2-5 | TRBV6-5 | TGTGCCAGCAGTACCGACCTAGCGGGGGGGTTGTACTTC | CASSTDLAGGLYF
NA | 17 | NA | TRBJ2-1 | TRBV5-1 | TGCGCCAGCAGCCCCGGACAGACCCAAAGCTCCTACAATGAGCAGTTCTTC | CASSPGQTQSSYNEQFF
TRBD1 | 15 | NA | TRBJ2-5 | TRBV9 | TGTGCCAGCAGCACAGGACAGGGGGCCGGAGAGACCCAGTACTTC | CASSTGQGAGETQYF